This record looks at one TCR beta chain sequence and its context. This specimen belongs to a study of blood T cell repertoires in COVID-19. Study overall: Acute and convalescent COVID-19 samples came from the United States, Italy and Spain. PBMCs, B-cell-depleted T cells, or T cells were the source of the cDNA or gDNA that made up the material.

CDR1 and CDR2 (germline): LNHDA, SQIVND (reference sequence). Trimming left V 3 bases short and J 4 bases short, with 13 bases between. The CDR3 contains 14 residues. Original data processing: Counts of nucleated cells, estimated from reference gene primer amplification, were obtained. Method: immunoSEQ multiplex PCR; TCRdb's copy keeps in-frame clones and lacks some. V, J and clone size were drawn from that table, and D and trimming were deduced from the DNA. The sample yields about 490,000 clones, approximately 85% seen once. The origin of this receptor is a human donor in a cohort sampled during active COVID-19. The sequenced sample was peripheral blood. The chain recombines TRBV19 with TRBJ2-7; tentative D call: TRBD2 (6 bases). This CDR3 is CASSIAGGEYEQYF. The CDR3 bases are TGTGCCAGTAGTATTGCAGGAGGGGAATACGAGCAGTACTTC. The complete variable domain, with remaining parts taken from reference TRBV19 and TRBJ2-7, reads DGGITQSPKYLFRKEGQNVTLSCEQNLNHDAMYWYRQDPGQGLRLIYYSQIVNDFQKGDIAEGYSVSREKKESFPLTVTSAQKNPTAFYLCASSIAGGEYEQYFGPGTRLTVT.